Presented here are 32 T cell receptor beta chains from one specimen sequenced in a study of response to subunit inactivated influenza vaccine. TCRdb ran MiXCR on the RT-PCR reads and lists one entry per CDR3 protein. Of about 830,000 distinct CDR3 sequences listed, around a sixth were seen once; the top ten hold about a tenth. The sample here was PBMCs from blood, taken approximately 5 days after vaccination. The receptors here all came from a man between 45 and 60 years old who received an inactivated influenza vaccine.

The chain is built from TRBV6-5 and TRBJ2-3, with 11 bases fitting TRBD2. This CDR3 comprises 18 residues. J was trimmed by 3 bases and V by 2 bases; bases with no gene match: 10. Per the germline V gene, CDR1 is MNHEY and CDR2 is SVGAGI. The CDR3 reads CASSYGSSGGQKTDTQYF. In DNA form, the CDR3 reads TGTGCCAGCAGTTACGGGTCTAGCGGGGGGCAGAAGACAGATACGCAGTATTTT.

Only a few counts were recorded for this clonotype. The gene calls are TRBV12-3 or TRBV12-4 and TRBJ1-2, with D hard to call. The CDR3 loop spans 14 amino acids. V lost 3 bases and J 7 bases, leaving 15 bases between the germline ends. CDR3 sequence reads: CASSFKRNWGGYTF. In DNA form, the CDR3 reads TGTGCCAGCAGTTTTAAGAGGAATTGGGGTGGCTACACCTTC.

This clonotype was seen only a few times. The chain uses TRBV9 and TRBJ2-3; 8 bases line up with TRBD2. There are 17 residues in the CDR3. Germline assignment: CDR1 SGDLS and CDR2 YYNGEE. The V segment lost 3 bases and the J segment 1 base; nucleotides outside the gene matches: 10. CDR3: CASSGNLRAGGTDTQYF. CDR3 bases: TGTGCCAGCAGCGGGAACCTAAGAGCGGGGGGCACAGATACGCAGTATTTT.

About this clonotype: A junction end diverges from the germline sequence, so it may reflect a read error. This chain connects TRBV15 to TRBJ2-1, with D hard to call. The CDR3 covers 16 residues. CDR1 is LNHNV, CDR2 YYDKDF, per germline (reference sequence). CDR3 region: CATSRDQVISSNEQFF. DNA for the CDR3: TGTGCCACCAGCAGAGATCAGGTTATCTCCTCCAATGAGCAGTTCTTC.

This rearrangement joins TRBV29-1 to TRBJ2-2; no reliable D call. Trimming cost V 7 bases and J 6 bases, with 12 bases left between them. The germline CDR1 and CDR2 sequences are SQVTM and ANQGSEA. The CDR3 runs to 12 residues. The CDR3 is CSAPYVSGELFF. The DNA for the CDR3 is TGCAGCGCCCCTTATGTGTCCGGGGAGCTGTTTTTT.

The chain recombines TRBV29-1 with TRBJ2-3, with TRBD2 matching 12 bases. This CDR3 comprises 14 residues. CDR1 is SQVTM and CDR2 is ANQGSEA in the germline V gene. Trimming took 4 bases from V and 8 from J; bases not matched to a gene: 7. CDR3 in amino acids: CSVGLAGGTGTQYF. CDR3 coding DNA: TGCAGCGTTGGCCTAGCGGGAGGGACTGGTACGCAGTATTTT.

This clonotype was seen more than once but under ten times. This chain joins TRBV5-1 and TRBJ2-2; D not certain. CDR3 length equals 14 residues. The germline V gene encodes CDR1 SGHRS and CDR2 YFSETQ. The germline V and J ends were trimmed by 7 bases and 6 bases, with 16 bases remaining between them. The CDR3: CASYYFPPPGELFF. The CDR3 DNA reads as TGCGCCAGCTACTATTTTCCCCCTCCCGGGGAGCTGTTTTTT.

J is TRBJ2-1 and V is TRBV12-3 or TRBV12-4; no clear D gene. CDR3 length: 15 amino acids. Deletions cut 1 base from V and 1 base from J, with 8 bases between. CDR3 coding DNA: TGTGCCAGCAGTTTAGTTGCGATATCCTACAATGAGCAGTTCTTC. Its translation is CASSLVAISYNEQFF.

In this sample, this clonotype turned up many times. The V call is TRBV5-1, the J call TRBJ2-1; D could derive from TRBD1 or TRBD2 (5 bases each). The V end was cut by 0 bases, the J end by 4 bases, with 8 bases between. The CDR3 spans 14 residues. In germline, CDR1 is SGHRS, CDR2 YFSETQ. CDR3 in DNA: TGCGCCAGCAGCTTGGGGGACGAGTACAATGAGCAGTTCTTC. This encodes CASSLGDEYNEQFF.

J is TRBJ2-2 and V is TRBV4-3; D gene unclear. Per the germline V gene, CDR1 is LGHNA and CDR2 is YSLEER. CDR3 length equals 15 residues. V was cut by 0 bases and J by 5 bases, with 10 bases left in between. This CDR3 is CASSQDLKGTGELFF. The CDR3, as DNA: TGCGCCAGCAGCCAAGATCTAAAGGGAACCGGGGAGCTGTTTTTT.

The V and J genes are TRBV6-1 and TRBJ1-1; 11 bases map to TRBD1. The CDR3 consists of 15 residues. Germline V gene sequence: CDR1 MNHNS, CDR2 SASEGT. Trimming removed 2 bases from V and 5 bases from J; junction bases left unmatched: 4. The CDR3 here is CASSESGTGGTEAFF. CDR3 nucleotides: TGTGCCAGCAGTGAATCCGGGACAGGGGGGACTGAAGCTTTCTTT.

This clonotype was recorded a few times. This chain connects TRBV28 to TRBJ2-5; D remains ambiguous. From germline, CDR1 is MDHEN and CDR2 SYDVKM. This CDR3 contains 14 residues. V gave up 5 bases and J gave up 5 bases, with 15 bases separating them. The CDR3 DNA reads TGTGCCAGCAGTGCCATCACCAGAAGGGAGACCCAGTACTTC. Its translation: CASSAITRRETQYF.

This chain uses TRBV27 with TRBJ1-2; unclear D gene. V was cut by 3 bases and J by 3 bases, with 14 bases left in between. The germline CDR1 and CDR2 sequences are MNHEY and SMNVEV (reference sequence). CDR3 size: 15 residues. The DNA for the CDR3 is TGTGCCAGCAGTTTTTTGGCGGGGAAAGACTATGGCTACACCTTC. Translating gives CASSFLAGKDYGYTF.

This chain connects TRBV2 to TRBJ2-7; TRBD2 matches 10 bases. The CDR3 consists of 19 residues. Germline-derived CDR1 and CDR2 are SNHLY and FYNNEI. V lost 6 bases to trimming and J lost 1 base; unmatched junction nucleotides: 18. The CDR3 DNA is TGTGCCAGCAGAACGACCGGGACTAGCGCGAAGGACTTTTCCTACGAGCAGTACTTC. Its protein is CASRTTGTSAKDFSYEQYF.

The rearrangement uses TRBV5-5 and TRBJ2-7; 8 bases are shared with TRBD2. CDR1 and CDR2 from the germline V gene are SGHKS and YYEKEE (reference sequence). V was pared by 4 bases and J by 0 bases, with 9 bases of the junction left unmatched. The CDR3 runs 16 residues. Here the CDR3 reads CASSPPGTSPSYEQYF. The CDR3 bases are TGTGCCAGCAGCCCACCCGGGACTAGTCCCTCCTACGAGCAGTACTTC.

In this sample, this clonotype turned up a few times. The chain couples TRBV20-1 to TRBJ2-2; D is possibly TRBD1 or TRBD2 (5 bases each). This CDR3 region has 13 residues. Germline CDR1 and CDR2: DFQATT and SNEGSKA (reference sequence). The CDR3 DNA sequence: TGCAGCTATGGGACGGCGAACACCGGGGAGCTGTTTTTT. As protein: CSYGTANTGELFF.

DNA for the CDR3: TGTGCCAGCAGTTTACTAGCGGGAGGGCCTGAGCAGTACTTC. Translation: CASSLLAGGPEQYF. The chain has TRBV6-5 and TRBJ2-7; 13 nucleotides match TRBD2. The germline gives CDR1 MNHEY, CDR2 SVGAGI. V lost 4 bases to trimming and J lost 7 bases; unmatched junction nucleotides: 4. CDR3 length: 14 amino acids.

This clonotype was detected many times. The junction does not match germline at one end; this may be a read error. The CDR3 DNA is TGCGCCAGCAGCCAGGGGACGGGCGGGTACTACGAGCAGTACTTC. Protein: CASSQGTGGYYEQYF. The chain employs TRBV3-1 and TRBJ2-7; tentatively, D is TRBD1 (6 bases). The germline gives CDR1 LGHDT, CDR2 YNNKEL (reference sequence). This CDR3 comprises 15 residues.

The CDR3 DNA reads TGTGCCAGCAGCTCGAACTTACTAGCGGGTGTTAACAATGAGCAGTTCTTC. This codes for CASSSNLLAGVNNEQFF. J is TRBJ2-1 and V is TRBV7-2, with TRBD2 matching over 9 bases. CDR3 length: 17 residues. Losses at the gene ends were 4 bases for V and 5 bases for J; bases not matched to a gene: 12. In germline, CDR1 is SGHTA, CDR2 FQGNSA.

This clonotype was seen more than once but under ten times. This rearrangement joins TRBV4-1 to TRBJ2-1, with a tentative D call TRBD1 (5 bases). Germline-derived CDR1 and CDR2 are MGHRA and YSYEKL. The CDR3 runs to 15 residues. The V end was cut by 0 bases, the J end by 7 bases, with 13 bases between. For the CDR3, the DNA is TGCGCCAGCAGCCAAGATACCCAGGGAAGGAATGAGCAGTTCTTC. It is translated as CASSQDTQGRNEQFF.

This clonotype showed up just a few times. V and J are TRBV7-6 and TRBJ2-2; D gene uncertain. V lost 0 bases and J lost 1, with 9 bases in between. The CDR3 sequence is 16 residues long. Germline V gene sequence: CDR1 SGHVS, CDR2 FNYEAQ. DNA of the CDR3: TGTGCCAGCAGCTTAGCGTTGGGCGGGAACACCGGGGAGCTGTTTTTT. Protein sequence: CASSLALGGNTGELFF. The full variable domain, rest sourced from reference TRBV7-6 and TRBJ2-2, is GAGVSQSPRYKVTKRGQDVALRCDPISGHVSLYWYRQALGQGPEFLTYFNYEAQQDKSGLPNDRFSAERPEGSISTLTIQRTEQRDSAMYRCASSLALGGNTGELFFGEGSRLTVL.

V usage is TRBV29-1 and J usage is TRBJ1-5, with D uncertain. The V gene lost 5 bases and the J gene lost 0 bases, with 14 bases spanning the gap. This CDR3 has 15 amino acids. Per germline, CDR1 SQVTM and CDR2 ANQGSEA. The DNA of the CDR3 is TGCAGCGTTTCTTTCAGCGTAGGTAGCAATCAGCCCCAGCATTTT. This codes for CSVSFSVGSNQPQHF.

This clonotype was seen at least ten times. This sequence joins TRBV20-1 and TRBJ2-7, with 7 bases matching TRBD2. CDR1 is DFQATT, CDR2 SNEGSKA, per germline (reference sequence). This CDR3 contains 14 residues. V shed 3 bases, J shed 2 bases, and the junction held 7 bases outside the gene matches. The CDR3 region is CSASGRESTYEQYF. CDR3 DNA: TGCAGTGCTAGTGGGCGGGAGTCCACCTACGAGCAGTACTTC.

At least ten counts were recorded for this clonotype. The V gene is TRBV12-3 or TRBV12-4, the J gene TRBJ2-1, with TRBD2 matching over 14 bases. The ends lost 6 bases at V and 7 bases at J; junction bases unmatched: 5. The CDR3 runs 15 residues. CDR3 coding DNA: TGTGCCAGCAGGCCGGGACTAGCGGGAGTAAATGAGCAGTTCTTC. Its translation: CASRPGLAGVNEQFF.

The chain has TRBV4-2 and TRBJ2-1; D gene unclear. The CDR3 runs to 15 residues. CDR1 and CDR2 from the germline V gene are LGHNA and YNFKEQ. The V and J ends lost 1 base and 8 bases respectively, with 15 bases between them. The DNA of the CDR3 is TGTGCCAGCAGCCAAGGATTTTCGGGTACCGATGAGCAGTTCTTC. It encodes CASSQGFSGTDEQFF.

The rearrangement joins TRBV10-3 to TRBJ2-7; 7 positions match TRBD1. Germline V gene sequence: CDR1 ENHRY, CDR2 SYGVKD. The CDR3 spans 14 residues. J was trimmed by 0 bases and V by 6 bases; bases with no gene match: 5. The CDR3 region has the DNA TGTGCCATCAGGGGGGACAGTAGCTCCTACGAGCAGTACTTC. Residues: CAIRGDSSSYEQYF.

The chain recombines TRBV4-3 with TRBJ2-5, with D possibly being TRBD1 or TRBD2 (6 bases each). Germline CDR1 and CDR2: LGHNA and YSLEER. This CDR3 spans 15 amino acids. The germline V and J ends were trimmed by 1 base and 4 bases, with 13 bases remaining between them. Here the CDR3 reads CASSQGPGGAETQYF. The CDR3 nucleotides are TGCGCCAGCAGCCAAGGGCCCGGGGGCGCAGAGACCCAGTACTTC.

This clonotype was recorded many times. The chain has TRBV20-1 and TRBJ1-1; D perhaps matches TRBD1 (6 bases). Germline V CDR1 and CDR2: DFQATT, SNEGSKA (reference sequence). The germline V and J ends were trimmed by 0 bases and 1 base, with 12 bases remaining between them. This CDR3 spans 15 amino acids. In nucleotides, the CDR3 is TGCAGTGCTAGAGACCCCTGGGGGGCGAACACTGAAGCTTTCTTT. Its translation is CSARDPWGANTEAFF.

There are many counts of this clonotype. The chain uses TRBV5-1 and TRBJ2-1; 13 bases match TRBD2. The CDR3 has 15 residues. Germline V gene data show CDR1 as SGHRS and CDR2 as YFSETQ. V was clipped by 3 bases and J by 5 bases; unmatched bases: 2. This chain's CDR3 is CASSSGTSGNNEQFF. In nucleotides, the CDR3 is TGCGCCAGCAGCTCCGGGACTAGCGGGAACAATGAGCAGTTCTTC.

This clonotype showed up many times. CDR3 protein: CSASGKTSSTDTQYF. CDR3 DNA sequence: TGCAGTGCTAGCGGGAAGACGTCTAGCACAGATACGCAGTATTTT. The chain is built from TRBV20-1 and TRBJ2-3, with D possibly being TRBD2 (5 bases). The CDR3 totals 15 residues. Trimming pared 3 bases from V and 0 bases from J, leaving 13 bases between. Germline loops: CDR1 DFQATT, CDR2 SNEGSKA (reference sequence).

This clonotype was picked up a small number of times. The CDR3 loop is CASRTGSANTGELFF. DNA for the CDR3: TGTGCCAGCAGGACAGGGAGCGCGAACACCGGGGAGCTGTTTTTT. J is TRBJ2-2 and V is TRBV6-1; TRBD1 matches 7 bases. This CDR3 has 15 residues. Germline CDR1 MNHNS, CDR2 SASEGT. V was clipped by 6 bases and J by 0 bases; unmatched bases: 4.

CDR3 nucleotide sequence: TGTGCCAGCAGTGAACTAGCGGGAACTAGCACAGATACGCAGTATTTT. This encodes CASSELAGTSTDTQYF. This rearrangement joins TRBV2 to TRBJ2-3, with TRBD2 matching over 9 bases. The germline V gene encodes CDR1 SNHLY and CDR2 FYNNEI. Trimming at V came to 2 bases and at J to 0 bases, leaving 3 bases not matched to a gene. The CDR3 runs 16 residues.